This note documents a single TCR beta chain sequence. Its target is unknown. This sample is part of a study of cytomegalovirus exposure and HLA in healthy donors. Germline CDR1 reads MNHNS; CDR2 reads SASEGT. V lost 6 bases and J 4 bases, leaving 9 bases between the germline ends. The CDR3 length is 13 residues. Primers for the PCR totalled 60 Vbeta and 13 Jbeta. Clones were sequenced by immunoSEQ multiplex PCR, and TCRdb holds only the in-frame ones, with some missing. This sample has 150,000 to 200,000 clones, with over 65% found just once. Study findings and constraints: TRBV6-2, TRBV6-3 and other indistinguishable V segments were excluded.

The origin of this receptor is a man aged 18 to 30 in good health and CMV-seronegative. Source material: PBMCs. The chain combines TRBV6-1 with TRBJ2-2; D is unresolved. CDR3 sequence reads: CASRLRGTGELFF. CDR3 coding DNA: TGTGCCAGCAGGCTGAGAGGCACCGGGGAGCTGTTTTTT.